This T cell receptor beta chain originates from a study of human T cells and chemical hapten exposure. Overall study results and limits: DPC sensitization produced no change in TCRs with frequency above 1 in 1000. The presence of alopecia in the donors means their immune response may differ from healthy people's.

Time point: patch test 1, 2 weeks after DPC sensitization. Indicated treatment: therapeutic diphenylcyclopropenone sensitization with weekly scalp DPC. Whole blood, unfractionated, served as the material for total RNA extraction. The CDR3 contains 12 residues. Germline V gene data show CDR1 as KGHSH and CDR2 as LQKENI. V shed 3 bases and J shed 6 bases, with 7 bases lying between them. This clonotype was detected a few times. Its antigen is as yet unknown. One entry per CDR3 protein, called by TCRdb with MiXCR from the RACE reads. The repertoire holds around 150,000 distinct CDR3 sequences, with roughly 15% as singletons.

This TCR was recovered from a woman aged 25-40 years with alopecia areata. Some clones in this sample may be carry-over from other donors' samples. Here the sequenced sample was whole blood, taken in connection with sensitization to the hapten diphenylcyclopropenone (DPC). The V call is TRBV18, the J call TRBJ2-3, with D hard to call. The CDR3: CASSPSLDTQYF. The DNA of the CDR3 is TGTGCCAGCTCACCGAGCCTGGATACGCAGTATTTT. The full variable domain, its missing parts supplied by reference TRBV18 and TRBJ2-3, is NAGVMQNPRHLVRRRGQEARLRCSPMKGHSHVYWYRQLPEEGLKFMVYLQKENIIDESGMPKERFSAEFPKEGPSILRIQQVVRGDSAAYFCASSPSLDTQYFGPGTRLTVL.